This T cell receptor (beta chain) was sequenced for a study of T cell responses to AZD1222 COVID-19 vaccine. Germline V gene data show CDR1 as SGHVS and CDR2 as FQNEAQ. This CDR3 spans 17 amino acids. V lost 5 bases and J 2 bases, leaving 19 bases between the germline ends. Clones were sequenced by immunoSEQ multiplex PCR, and TCRdb holds only the in-frame ones, with some missing. Of about 31,000 clones listed, 70% to 90% are singletons. This clone was detected only a few times. This sequence was found in an adult who received the AZD1222 COVID-19 vaccine. The chain joins TRBV7-8 to TRBJ1-5, with a tentative D call TRBD1 (5 bases). Specimen: peripheral blood, collected 28 days after the second AZD1222 dose. CDR3 sequence: CASSTPAGRIGNQPQHF. The CDR3 nucleotides are TGTGCCAGCAGCACCCCCGCAGGGCGGATTGGCAATCAGCCCCAGCATTTT.